This T cell receptor beta chain was captured by sequencing in a study of blood T cell repertoires in COVID-19. Trimming cost V 1 base and J 2 bases, with 15 bases left between them. Germline V gene data show CDR1 as GTSNPN and CDR2 as SVGIG (reference sequence). The CDR3 sequence is 15 residues long. Individuals aged about 18 to 100 years were recruited from 24 US areas. The table came from immunoSEQ multiplex PCR; TCRdb's copy has only in-frame clones and leaves some out. This repertoire shows 350,000 to 400,000 clones, approximately 84% found once; its top ten account for 2.5% to 3%. Sequencing was performed on PBMCs or T cells enriched from blood (not recorded which). V usage is TRBV30 and J usage is TRBJ2-7; a possible D gene is TRBD2 (6 bases). This sequence was found in a woman in her 30s who had recovered from COVID-19. The CDR3 is CAWSDWRGGAYEQYF. The CDR3 DNA reads as TGTGCCTGGAGTGATTGGCGGGGAGGCGCCTACGAGCAGTACTTC.